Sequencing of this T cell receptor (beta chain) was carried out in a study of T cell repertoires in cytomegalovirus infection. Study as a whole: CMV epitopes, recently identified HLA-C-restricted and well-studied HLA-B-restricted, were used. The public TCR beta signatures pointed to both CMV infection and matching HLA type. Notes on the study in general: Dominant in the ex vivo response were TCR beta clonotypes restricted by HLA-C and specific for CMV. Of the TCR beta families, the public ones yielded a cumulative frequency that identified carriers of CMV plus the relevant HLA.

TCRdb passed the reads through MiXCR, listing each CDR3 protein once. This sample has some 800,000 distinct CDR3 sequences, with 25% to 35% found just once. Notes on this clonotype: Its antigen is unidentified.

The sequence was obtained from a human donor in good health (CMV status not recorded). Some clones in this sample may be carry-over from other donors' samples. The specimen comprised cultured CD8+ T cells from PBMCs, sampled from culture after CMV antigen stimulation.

This CDR3 is CASGPRGWNTEAFF. CDR3 nucleotides: TGTGCCAGCGGCCCTCGCGGGTGGAACACTGAAGCTTTCTTT. V gene TRBV7-6 combines with J gene TRBJ1-1; D unclear. Per the germline V gene, CDR1 is SGHVS and CDR2 is FNYEAQ. V was trimmed by 8 bases and J by 1 base, leaving 14 bases between them. The CDR3 has 14 residues.